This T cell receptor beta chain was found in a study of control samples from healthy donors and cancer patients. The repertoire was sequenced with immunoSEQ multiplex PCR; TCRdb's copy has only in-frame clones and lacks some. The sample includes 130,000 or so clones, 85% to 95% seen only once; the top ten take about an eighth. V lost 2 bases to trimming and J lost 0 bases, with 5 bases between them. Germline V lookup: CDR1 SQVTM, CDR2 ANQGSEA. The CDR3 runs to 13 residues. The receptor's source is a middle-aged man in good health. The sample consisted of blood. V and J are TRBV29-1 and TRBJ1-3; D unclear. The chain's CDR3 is CSVEIGSGNTIYF. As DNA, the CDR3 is TGCAGCGTTGAAATAGGCTCTGGAAACACCATATATTTT. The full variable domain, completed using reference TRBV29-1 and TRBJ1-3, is SAVISQKPSRDICQRGTSLTIQCQVDSQVTMMFWYRQQPGQSLTLIATANQGSEATYESGFVIDKFPISRPNLTFSTLTVSNMSPEDSSIYLCSVEIGSGNTIYFGEGSWLTVV.